Below, 22 T cell receptor beta chains from the same sample are listed, as sequenced in a study of cytomegalovirus exposure and HLA in healthy donors (dated by TCRdb to about 2017). Library creation used the immunoSEQ multiplex PCR assay. For the multiplex PCR, a mixture combining 60 forward primers for TCR Vbeta segments and 13 reverse primers for TCR Jbeta segments was used. In its TCRdb copy, this immuneACCESS table keeps in-frame sequences only and misses some clones. Where compared with another copy, unresolved V genes explain less than half of these, and the others have no known cause. Present in this sample are about 120,000 clones, 60% to 85% of which were seen just once. The ten largest clonotypes hold 3% to 4% of the sample. The sequenced material came from PBMCs. All receptors come from a woman aged 25 to 45 in good health and CMV-seropositive.

The chain has TRBV2 and TRBJ2-5; 7 nucleotides match TRBD2. Germline V gene sequence: CDR1 SNHLY, CDR2 FYNNEI. This CDR3 contains 14 residues. J gave up 7 bases and V 4 bases, and 9 bases lay outside the gene matches. The CDR3 reads CASSGGRGFRTQYF. The CDR3 DNA reads TGTGCCAGCAGTGGGGGGAGGGGTTTCAGGACCCAGTACTTC. Based on the CDR3 plus reference TRBV2 and TRBJ2-5, the full variable domain is EPEVTQTPSHQVTQMGQEVILRCVPISNHLYFYWYRQILGQKVEFLVSFYNNEISEKSEIFDDQFSVERPDGSNFTLKIRSTKLEDSAMYFCASSGGRGFRTQYFGPGTRLLVL.

The chain recombines TRBV5-6 with TRBJ2-5, with 10 positions matching TRBD2. This CDR3 comprises 16 residues. CDR1 and CDR2 from the germline V gene are SGHDT and YYEEEE. V lost 0 bases, J lost 5 bases, and 7 bases stayed unmatched. CDR3 sequence reads: CASSLVSGGSLETQYF. CDR3 nucleotide sequence: TGTGCCAGCAGCTTGGTTAGCGGGGGGAGCCTTGAGACCCAGTACTTC.

The rearrangement uses TRBV4-2 and TRBJ2-7; tentatively, D is TRBD2 (6 bases). V was clipped by 1 base and J by 3 bases, with 10 bases between them. Germline V lookup: CDR1 LGHNA, CDR2 YNFKEQ. This CDR3 region has 14 residues. CDR3 in amino acids: CASSQGGDGYEQYF. In DNA form, the CDR3 reads TGTGCCAGCAGCCAAGGGGGGGACGGCTACGAGCAGTACTTC.

With respect to this clone: One end of the junction varies from germline; a read error may be responsible. The same CDR3 can be traced to other DNA sequences in this sample. V and J are TRBV25-1 and TRBJ1-5; 7 bases map to TRBD1. Per germline, CDR1 MGHDK and CDR2 SYGVNS. This CDR3 is 14 amino acids long. The CDR3 nucleotides are TGCGCCAGCGGCCCCGGGACAGCCAATCAGCCCCAGCATTTT. As protein: CASGPGTANQPQHF.

The chain links TRBV5-1 to TRBJ2-1; TRBD1 is a possible D gene (6 bases). V gave up 4 bases and J gave up 3 bases, with 14 bases separating them. The CDR3 has 15 residues. The germline V gene encodes CDR1 SGHRS and CDR2 YFSETQ. Written as DNA, the CDR3 is TGCGCCAGCAGCCCACAACGGGACAACTACAATGAGCAGTTCTTC. This codes for CASSPQRDNYNEQFF.

In this sample, this clone turned up a few times. The chain links TRBV4-1 to TRBJ2-2; weak D call: TRBD1 (6 bases). CDR3 length: 15 residues. With 3 bases removed from V and 0 bases from J, the gap between germline ends came to 8 bases. The germline V gene has CDR1 MGHRA and CDR2 YSYEKL. The CDR3 loop is CASSHTGPNTGELFF. In DNA form, the CDR3 reads TGCGCCAGCAGCCATACAGGGCCGAACACCGGGGAGCTGTTTTTT.

The chain links TRBV18 to TRBJ2-5; weak D call: TRBD1 (5 bases). Trimming cost V 6 bases and J 6 bases, with 20 bases left between them. CDR3 length equals 15 residues. Germline CDR1 is KGHSH and CDR2 is LQKENI. Here the CDR3 DNA reads TGTGCCAGCTCTCCCTCTGGGGCAGGGATGAAGACCCAGTACTTC. This sequence encodes CASSPSGAGMKTQYF.

This clone showed up just a few times. The chain joins TRBV7-9 to TRBJ1-1; 7 nucleotides agree with TRBD1. The germline V gene encodes CDR1 SEHNR and CDR2 FQNEAQ (reference sequence). CDR3 size: 15 residues. The junction had 7 bases not matched to a gene; V was cut back by 5 bases and J by 1 base. CDR3 in amino acids: CASSHPDRKNTEAFF. CDR3 DNA: TGTGCCAGCAGCCACCCGGACAGGAAGAACACTGAAGCTTTCTTT.

This chain connects TRBV4-3 to TRBJ2-1, with D maybe TRBD1 (5 bases). V was shortened by 0 bases and J by 14 bases, with 14 bases between the two germline ends. The CDR3 consists of 13 residues. CDR1 and CDR2 from the germline V gene are LGHNA and YSLEER. The CDR3 region has the DNA TGCGCCAGCAGCCAAGATCTCGCCAGGGTCAAGTTCTTC. Its protein is CASSQDLARVKFF.

Comment on this clone: The junction and the germline gene differ at one end; a read error may be behind it. The chain carries TRBV7-9 and TRBJ2-1; 8 nucleotides align to TRBD1. Germline V gives CDR1 SEHNR, CDR2 FQNEAQ (reference sequence). This CDR3 comprises 14 residues. The CDR3 loop is CSSSLVQGDNEQFF. CDR3 DNA sequence: TGTTCCAGCAGCTTAGTACAGGGGGACAATGAGCAGTTCTTC.

The CDR3 DNA reads as TGTGCCAGCAGCTTGGCAGGGGCGGTTTCCTACAATGAGCAGTTCTTC. This encodes CASSLAGAVSYNEQFF. The chain links TRBV7-9 to TRBJ2-1, with D maybe TRBD1 (6 bases). Germline CDR1 reads SEHNR; CDR2 reads FQNEAQ (reference sequence). The CDR3 extends over 16 amino acids. Trimming left V 3 bases short and J 1 base short, with 13 bases between.

The chain has TRBV29-1 and TRBJ2-3, with 10 bases lining up with TRBD1. From germline, CDR1 is SQVTM and CDR2 ANQGSEA. There are 12 residues in the CDR3. J gave up 6 bases and V 4 bases, and 1 base lay outside the gene matches. The CDR3 reads CSVGQGADTQYF. In nucleotides, the CDR3 is TGCAGCGTTGGACAGGGGGCGGATACGCAGTATTTT.

The chain recombines TRBV6-4 with TRBJ2-6; 10 bases fit TRBD1. V shed 2 bases and J 4 bases; nucleotides not matched to a gene: 8. The CDR3 is 18 residues long. CDR1 MRHNA and CDR2 SNTAGT come from the germline V gene. The CDR3 here is CASSDPRTGGLGANVLTF. For the CDR3, the DNA is TGTGCCAGCAGTGACCCGAGGACAGGGGGGTTAGGGGCCAACGTCCTGACTTTC.

This rearrangement joins TRBV6-1 to TRBJ1-5; D is unclear. Germline-derived CDR1 and CDR2 are MNHNS and SASEGT. The CDR3 totals 14 residues. Trimming cost V 6 bases and J 0 bases, with 9 bases left between them. This CDR3 reads CASRPANSNQPQHF. CDR3 in DNA: TGTGCCAGCAGACCCGCTAATAGCAATCAGCCCCAGCATTTT.

The V call is TRBV6-1, the J call TRBJ2-3; D remains unclear. The CDR3 is 13 residues long. Looked up from germline, CDR1 is MNHNS and CDR2 is SASEGT. Trimming took off 6 bases at V and 0 bases at J, with 7 bases between the two ends. The CDR3 protein is CASRAPSTDTQYF. In DNA, the CDR3 is TGTGCCAGCAGGGCTCCTAGCACAGATACGCAGTATTTT.

This clone was detected only a few times. The rearrangement joins TRBV9 to TRBJ2-5; 8 bases are a match to TRBD2. J lost 2 bases, V lost 0 bases, and 3 bases had no gene match. The CDR3 consists of 15 residues. CDR1 is SGDLS, CDR2 YYNGEE, per germline. CDR3 nucleotides: TGTGCCAGCAGCGTAGCCGGGAGGGCACAAGAGACCCAGTACTTC. It is translated as CASSVAGRAQETQYF.

V is TRBV4-3 and J is TRBJ2-1; D may be TRBD1 (5 bases). The CDR3 is 11 amino acids. Trimming removed 4 bases from V and 10 bases from J, with 8 bases in between. The germline V gene encodes CDR1 LGHNA and CDR2 YSLEER. The CDR3 sequence: CASSRQGEQFF. CDR3 nucleotide sequence: TGCGCCAGCAGCCGCCAGGGCGAGCAGTTCTTC.

This chain joins TRBV6-1 and TRBJ1-1; D is unclear. CDR1 and CDR2 from the germline V gene are MNHNS and SASEGT. The CDR3 covers 15 residues. V was shortened by 6 bases and J by 1 base, with 15 bases between the two germline ends. The CDR3 bases are TGTGCCAGCAGCTATGGGCCTTTAGGGAACACTGAAGCTTTCTTT. Amino acids: CASSYGPLGNTEAFF.

CDR3 nucleotide sequence: TGTGCCACCAGCAGAGGGTGGACAGTGGATGAGCAGTTCTTC. Residues: CATSRGWTVDEQFF. The chain uses TRBV15 and TRBJ2-1; D perhaps matches TRBD1 (6 bases). The CDR3 is made up of 14 amino acids. V was cut by 1 base and J by 8 bases, with 12 bases left in between. Germline CDR1 and CDR2: LNHNV and YYDKDF (reference sequence).

The chain has TRBV7-9 and TRBJ1-1; D gene uncertain. V gave up 1 base and J gave up 11 bases, with 17 bases separating them. Germline V gene data show CDR1 as SEHNR and CDR2 as FQNEAQ (reference sequence). CDR3 size: 14 residues. CDR3 sequence: CASSLGGGEPGAFF. Here the CDR3 DNA reads TGTGCCAGCAGCTTAGGGGGTGGGGAGCCTGGTGCTTTCTTT.

This chain links TRBV6-6 with TRBJ2-1, with 7 bases aligning to TRBD1. The CDR3 totals 16 residues. The germline V gene has CDR1 MNHNY and CDR2 SVGAGI (reference sequence). Germline trimming cut 6 bases from V and 4 bases from J; bases unmatched to any gene: 12. This chain's CDR3 is CASRRGRGTHYNEQFF. The CDR3 nucleotides read TGTGCCAGCAGGAGGGGCAGGGGGACACATTACAATGAGCAGTTCTTC.

The J gene is TRBJ2-2, the V gene TRBV2, with D possibly being TRBD2 (6 bases). Germline CDR1 is SNHLY and CDR2 is FYNNEI. The CDR3 runs 16 residues. Trimming pared 0 bases from V and 1 base from J, leaving 9 bases between. The CDR3 reads CASSEAQGGNTGELFF. Written as DNA, the CDR3 is TGTGCCAGCAGTGAAGCGCAGGGAGGGAACACCGGGGAGCTGTTTTTT.